A selection of T cell receptor beta chains follows, all from one sample in a study of OX40 agonist ivuxolimab in advanced cancers. Sequenced by immunoSEQ multiplex PCR; TCRdb stores in-frame clones only, minus some. The sample holds approximately 100,000 clones, about 92% seen once. Sequenced here: CD4+ or CD8+ T cells sorted from blood, sampled in a trial of the OX40 agonist ivuxolimab. The source of these receptors is an adult with an advanced solid tumor such as melanoma, head and neck, liver or kidney cancer. Both conserved end residues are part of each CDR3. The order of the fields is J gene, clone size, V gene, D gene, CDR3 length, CDR3 protein, CDR3 DNA. A D gene is named only where the DNA matches it firmly. Size values are once, few and many counts, or a class for expanded clones, and some rows have none.

TRBJ2-7,-,TRBV7-3,TRBD2,17,CASSLDGRTSGRAPLDF,TGTGCCAGCAGCTTAGACGGTCGGACTAGCGGGAGGGCCCCCCTAGACTTC
TRBJ2-7,-,TRBV23-1,TRBD2,16,CASSQWGTSGDYEQYF,TGCGCCAGCAGTCAATGGGGGACTAGCGGTGACTACGAGCAGTACTTC
TRBJ2-1,-,TRBV19,TRBD2,14,CASRRTSGINEQFF,TGTGCCAGTAGGAGGACTAGCGGGATCAATGAGCAGTTCTTC
TRBJ2-7,-,TRBV2,TRBD1,14,CASIGQGQSYEQYF,TGTGCCAGCATCGGACAGGGCCAGTCCTACGAGCAGTACTTC
TRBJ2-1,-,TRBV28,-,16,CASSTRIAVRDNEQFF,TGTGCCAGCAGTACTAGGATTGCGGTCCGAGACAATGAGCAGTTCTTC
TRBJ2-7,-,TRBV19,-,13,CASSLGRSYEQYF,TGTGCCAGTAGTCTGGGACGGAGCTACGAGCAGTACTTC
TRBJ2-7,-,TRBV5-6,TRBD1,16,CASSLPGTGLSYEQYF,TGTGCCAGCAGTTTACCCGGGACAGGGCTCTCCTACGAGCAGTACTTC
TRBJ2-5,-,TRBV9,-,18,CASSSEGPPDQGGETQYF,TGTGCCAGCAGCTCAGAAGGGCCCCCGGACCAGGGCGGGGAGACCCAGTACTTC
TRBJ1-2,once,TRBV6-5,-,13,CASKRGANYGYTF,TGTGCCAGCAAGAGGGGGGCGAACTATGGCTACACCTTC
TRBJ1-3,-,TRBV11-2,-,13,CASSSGPRNTIYF,TGTGCCAGCAGCTCGGGACCACGAAACACCATATATTTT
TRBJ2-2,-,TRBV9,-,14,CASSVGVGTGELFF,TGTGCCAGCAGCGTAGGAGTTGGAACCGGGGAGCTGTTTTTT
TRBJ2-1,-,TRBV7-8,-,17,CASSLALGRGDYNEQFF,TGTGCCAGCAGCTTAGCGCTGGGCAGGGGGGACTACAATGAGCAGTTCTTC
TRBJ2-7,-,TRBV27,TRBD2,14,CASSRTSGTYEQYF,TGTGCCAGCAGTAGGACTAGCGGCACCTACGAGCAGTACTTC
TRBJ2-3,-,TRBV5-1,-,15,CASSLSTVSTDTQYF,TGCGCCAGCAGCCTCTCGACAGTGAGCACAGATACGCAGTATTTT
TRBJ1-3,-,TRBV7-2,-,15,CASSLVGGAGNTIYF,TGTGCCAGCAGCTTAGTAGGGGGAGCTGGAAACACCATATATTTT
TRBJ2-2,-,TRBV19,-,14,CASSVAVNTGELFF,TGTGCCAGTAGCGTTGCGGTAAACACCGGGGAGCTGTTTTTT
TRBJ2-1,-,TRBV28,-,12,CASSSRVHEQFF,TGTGCCAGCAGTTCTAGGGTCCATGAGCAGTTCTTC
TRBJ2-2,-,TRBV7-6,-,15,CASSLAGQDTGELFF,TGTGCCAGCAGCTTAGCAGGCCAGGACACCGGGGAGCTGTTTTTT
TRBJ2-2,-,TRBV7-9,TRBD2,16,CASSPLTSGRTGELFF,TGTGCCAGCAGCCCCCTTACTAGCGGACGCACCGGGGAGCTGTTTTTT
TRBJ2-5,-,TRBV5-1,-,14,CASRKDSTQETRYF,TGCGCCAGCAGAAAGGACAGTACACAAGAGACCCGGTACTTC
TRBJ1-2,-,TRBV19,-,13,CASSPDRNYGYTF,TGTGCCAGTAGCCCCGACAGGAACTATGGCTACACCTTC
TRBJ2-7,-,TRBV5-8,TRBD1,14,CASSRRQGVPEQYF,TGTGCCAGCAGCCGCCGGCAGGGGGTCCCCGAGCAGTACTTC
TRBJ1-2,-,TRBV29-1,TRBD1,13,CSVDRGQGGGYTF,TGCAGCGTTGACCGGGGGCAGGGGGGTGGCTACACCTTC
TRBJ2-1,-,TRBV7-2,-,16,CASSSDSGALGNEQFF,TGTGCCAGCAGCTCAGATTCAGGGGCTCTCGGTAATGAGCAGTTCTTC
TRBJ1-4,-,TRBV10-3,-,17,CAISRDRPYATNEKLFF,TGTGCCATCAGCCGGGACCGCCCATATGCAACTAATGAAAAACTGTTTTTT
TRBJ2-7,-,TRBV7-2,TRBD2,17,CASSPGTSGIPNYEQYF,TGTGCCAGCAGCCCCGGGACTAGCGGGATCCCCAACTACGAGCAGTACTTC
TRBJ2-7,-,TRBV6-5,-,14,CASSYLGRIHEQYF,TGTGCCAGCAGTTACCTCGGACGAATCCACGAGCAGTACTTC